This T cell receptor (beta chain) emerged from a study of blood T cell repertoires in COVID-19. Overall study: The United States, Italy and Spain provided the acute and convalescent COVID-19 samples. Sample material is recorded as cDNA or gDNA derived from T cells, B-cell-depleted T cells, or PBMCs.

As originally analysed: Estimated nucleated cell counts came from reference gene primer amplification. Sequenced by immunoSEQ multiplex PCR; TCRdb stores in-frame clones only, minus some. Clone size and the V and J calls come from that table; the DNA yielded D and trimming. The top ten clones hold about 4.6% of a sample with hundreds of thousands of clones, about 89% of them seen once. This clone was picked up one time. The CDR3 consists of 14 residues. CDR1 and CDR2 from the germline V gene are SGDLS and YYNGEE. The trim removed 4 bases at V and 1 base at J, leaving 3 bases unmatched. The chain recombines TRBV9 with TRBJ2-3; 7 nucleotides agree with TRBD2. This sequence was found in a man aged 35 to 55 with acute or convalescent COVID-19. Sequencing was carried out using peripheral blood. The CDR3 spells CASSPRGGTDTQYF. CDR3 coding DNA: TGTGCCAGCAGCCCCCGGGGGGGCACAGATACGCAGTATTTT.